What follows describes a single T cell receptor (beta chain). This specimen belongs to a study of blood T cell repertoires in COVID-19. About the research overall: Whether acute or convalescent, the COVID-19 samples came from the United States, Italy and Spain. Sample material is recorded as cDNA or gDNA derived from T cells, B-cell-depleted T cells, or PBMCs.

Source study methods: Estimation of nucleated cell counts relied on the amplification of reference gene primers. Sequenced by immunoSEQ multiplex PCR; TCRdb stores in-frame clones only, minus some. V, J and clone size reflect that table, while D and trimming were determined from the DNA. Here the sample spans approximately 150,000 clones, about nine tenths being singletons. The CDR3 has 16 residues. Germline CDR1 LGHNA, CDR2 YNFKEQ. V lost 4 bases, J lost 0 bases, and 4 bases stayed unmatched. The V call is TRBV4-2, the J call TRBJ2-1; TRBD2 aligns across 9 bases. This TCR was recovered from a woman in her 70s with acute or convalescent COVID-19. Sequenced: peripheral blood. This chain's CDR3 is CASSPYSGSSYNEQFF. In DNA, the CDR3 is TGTGCCAGCAGCCCATATAGCGGGAGCTCCTACAATGAGCAGTTCTTC.